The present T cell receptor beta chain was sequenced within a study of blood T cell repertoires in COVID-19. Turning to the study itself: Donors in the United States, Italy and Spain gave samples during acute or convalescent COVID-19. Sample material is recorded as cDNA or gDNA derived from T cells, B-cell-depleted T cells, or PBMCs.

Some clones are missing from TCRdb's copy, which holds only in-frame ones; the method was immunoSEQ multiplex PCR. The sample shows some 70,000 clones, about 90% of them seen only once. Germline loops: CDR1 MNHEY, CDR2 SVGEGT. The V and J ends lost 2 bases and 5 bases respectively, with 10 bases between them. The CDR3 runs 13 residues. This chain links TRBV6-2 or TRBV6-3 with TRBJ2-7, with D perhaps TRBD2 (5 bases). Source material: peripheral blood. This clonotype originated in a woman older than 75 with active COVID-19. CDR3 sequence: CASSYGRRDEQYF. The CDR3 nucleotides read TGTGCCAGCAGTTACGGGAGACGCGACGAGCAGTACTTC.